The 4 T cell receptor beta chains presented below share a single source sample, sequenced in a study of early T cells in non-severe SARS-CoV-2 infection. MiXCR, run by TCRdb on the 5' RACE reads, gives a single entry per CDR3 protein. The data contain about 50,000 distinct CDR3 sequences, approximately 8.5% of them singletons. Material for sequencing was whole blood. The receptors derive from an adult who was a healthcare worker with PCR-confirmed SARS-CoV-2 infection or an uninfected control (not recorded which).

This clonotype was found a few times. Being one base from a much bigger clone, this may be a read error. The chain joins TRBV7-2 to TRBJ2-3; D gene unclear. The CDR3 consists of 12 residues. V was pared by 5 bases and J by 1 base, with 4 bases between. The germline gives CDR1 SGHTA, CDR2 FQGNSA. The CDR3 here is CASSTRTDTQYF. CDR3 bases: TGTGCCAGCAGCACCCGCACAGATACGCAGTATTTT.

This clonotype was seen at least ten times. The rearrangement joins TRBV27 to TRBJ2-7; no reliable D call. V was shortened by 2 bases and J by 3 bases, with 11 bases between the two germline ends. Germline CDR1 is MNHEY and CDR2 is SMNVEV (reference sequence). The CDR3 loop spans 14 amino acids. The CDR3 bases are TGTGCCAGCAGTTTAAGGCAGAGGAGCTACGAGCAGTACTTC. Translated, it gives CASSLRQRSYEQYF.

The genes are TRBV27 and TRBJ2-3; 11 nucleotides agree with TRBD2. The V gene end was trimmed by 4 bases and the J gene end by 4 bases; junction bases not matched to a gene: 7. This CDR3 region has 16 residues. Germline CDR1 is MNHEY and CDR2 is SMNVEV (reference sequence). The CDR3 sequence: CASSWTLAGVSDTQYF. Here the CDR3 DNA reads TGTGCCAGCAGTTGGACACTAGCGGGAGTTTCAGATACGCAGTATTTT.

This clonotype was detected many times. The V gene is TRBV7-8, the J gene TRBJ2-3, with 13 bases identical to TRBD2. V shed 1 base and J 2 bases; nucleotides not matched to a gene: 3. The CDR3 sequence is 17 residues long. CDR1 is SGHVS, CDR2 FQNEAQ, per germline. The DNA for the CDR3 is TGTGCCAGCAGCTTAGGGGGACTAGCGGGATACACAGATACGCAGTATTTT. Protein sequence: CASSLGGLAGYTDTQYF.